The 24 T cell receptor beta chains below were found in one sample sequenced in a study of T cells in localized non-small cell lung cancer. The repertoire was sequenced with immunoSEQ multiplex PCR; TCRdb's copy has only in-frame clones and lacks some. The sample consists of over 55,000 clones, 90% of them appearing once. The sample in question was peripheral blood, obtained before any cancer treatment. These receptors all stem from a woman aged 40 to 75 with stage I lung adenocarcinoma.

V and J are TRBV7-8 and TRBJ2-1; TRBD2 aligns across 9 bases. Germline-derived CDR1 and CDR2 are SGHVS and FQNEAQ. This CDR3 has 15 amino acids. Germline trimming cut 3 bases from V and 3 bases from J; bases unmatched to any gene: 3. For the CDR3, the DNA is TGTGCCAGCAGCTTCTTGCGGGGGGGCTACAATGAGCAGTTCTTC. Amino acid sequence: CASSFLRGGYNEQFF.

This sequence joins TRBV18 and TRBJ2-7; TRBD1 matches 8 bases. Germline-derived CDR1 and CDR2 are KGHSH and LQKENI. This CDR3 spans 15 amino acids. The ends lost 1 base at V and 3 bases at J; junction bases unmatched: 5. The DNA for the CDR3 is TGTGCCAGCTCACCACAGGGACAGGAGTACTACGAGCAGTACTTC. It yields the protein CASSPQGQEYYEQYF.

This clone occurred a few times. J is TRBJ1-1 and V is TRBV5-4; D is ambiguous. The CDR3 has 11 residues. Between the trimmed V and J ends, which lost 1 base and 9 bases, there was a span of 7 bases. Germline CDR1 is SGHNT and CDR2 is YYREEE (reference sequence). Here the CDR3 DNA reads TGTGCCAGCAGCTTGAACGAACAAGCTTTCTTT. This encodes CASSLNEQAFF.

The rearrangement joins TRBV19 to TRBJ2-3; 9 bases match TRBD2. CDR3 length: 18 amino acids. Germline lookup yields CDR1 LNHDA and CDR2 SQIVND (reference sequence). V lost 3 bases and J lost 2; bases outside the gene matches: 12. The CDR3 coding sequence is TGTGCCAGTAGTATGGCTTTGGCGGGAGGGCCGAACACAGATACGCAGTATTTT. It yields the protein CASSMALAGGPNTDTQYF.

CDR3 DNA: TGTGCCAGCAGCGTAGGGCTGAATAGCAATCAGCCCCAGCATTTT. Protein product: CASSVGLNSNQPQHF. The chain carries TRBV9 and TRBJ1-5; D gene unclear. Germline CDR1 is SGDLS and CDR2 is YYNGEE. The V gene lost 0 bases and the J gene lost 0 bases, with 7 bases spanning the gap. The CDR3 consists of 15 residues. Supplemented by reference TRBV9 and TRBJ1-5, the full variable domain reads DSGVTQTPKHLITATGQRVTLRCSPRSGDLSVYWYQQSLDQGLQFLIQYYNGEERAKGNILERFSAQQFPDLHSELNLSSLELGDSALYFCASSVGLNSNQPQHFGDGTRLSIL.

This clone was detected only once. The gene calls are TRBV7-8 and TRBJ1-5; D remains unclear. The V and J ends lost 2 bases and 1 base respectively, with 12 bases between them. Germline V gene lookup returns CDR1 SGHVS and CDR2 FQNEAQ. The CDR3 is 16 residues long. The CDR3 nucleotides read TGTGCCAGCAGCTTACGGTACGGGGTGAGCAATCAGCCCCAGCATTTT. This translates into CASSLRYGVSNQPQHF.

V usage is TRBV4-3 and J usage is TRBJ2-7, with D possibly TRBD1 on 6 matching bases. The V gene's germline CDR1 is LGHNA and CDR2 YSLEER. CDR3 length equals 13 residues. Trimming pared 1 base from V and 6 bases from J, leaving 10 bases between. For the CDR3, the DNA is TGCGCCAGCAGCCAAGTACAGGGTCGCGAGCAGTACTTC. Amino acid sequence: CASSQVQGREQYF.

The chain recombines TRBV5-1 with TRBJ2-1; either TRBD1 or TRBD2 may supply D (5 bases each). The V end lost 7 bases, the J end lost 6 bases, and 17 bases lay between the germline ends. The CDR3 loop spans 14 amino acids. The germline gives CDR1 SGHRS, CDR2 YFSETQ. CDR3 amino acids: CASRDPLSGNEQFF. The CDR3 DNA reads TGCGCCAGCCGGGACCCGCTCTCAGGCAATGAGCAGTTCTTC.

The V and J genes are TRBV7-9 and TRBJ2-2, with 9 bases aligning to TRBD1. The trim removed 4 bases at V and 6 bases at J, leaving 12 bases unmatched. Germline V lookup: CDR1 SEHNR, CDR2 FQNEAQ (reference sequence). This CDR3 contains 17 residues. In DNA form, the CDR3 reads TGTGCCAGCAGCTACTTACCGGGACAGGGTTTTTCCGGGGAGCTGTTTTTT. Its translation is CASSYLPGQGFSGELFF.

In its sample, this clone ranks as medium-sized. The J gene is TRBJ1-2, the V gene TRBV6-6; tentatively, D is TRBD1 (5 bases). V shed 4 bases and J shed 4 bases, with 16 bases lying between them. Germline lookup yields CDR1 MNHNY and CDR2 SVGAGI (reference sequence). The length of the CDR3 is 15 residues. CDR3 bases: TGTGCCAGCAGTTCCCAGGGTGGTGGAGGCTATGGCTACACCTTC. This translates into CASSSQGGGGYGYTF.

The CDR3: CASSVQGGDTQYF. The CDR3 coding sequence is TGTGCCAGCAGTGTACAGGGAGGAGATACGCAGTATTTT. The chain carries TRBV7-3 and TRBJ2-3, with D perhaps matching TRBD1 or TRBD2 (6 bases each). The CDR3 is 13 amino acids. CDR1 and CDR2 (germline): SGHTA, FQGTGA. The ends were cut back, 6 bases at V and 5 bases at J, with 12 bases in the middle.

The chain carries TRBV7-9 and TRBJ1-1; the D is unclear. Trimming pared 0 bases from V and 6 bases from J, leaving 5 bases between. The CDR3 totals 12 residues. Germline loops: CDR1 SEHNR, CDR2 FQNEAQ (reference sequence). CDR3 residues: CASSLAYAEAFF. Here the CDR3 DNA reads TGTGCCAGCAGCTTAGCGTACGCTGAAGCTTTCTTT. The full variable domain, rest sourced from reference TRBV7-9 and TRBJ1-1, is DTGVSQNPRHKITKRGQNVTFRCDPISEHNRLYWYRQTLGQGPEFLTYFQNEAQLEKSRLLSDRFSAERPKGSFSTLEIQRTEQGDSAMYLCASSLAYAEAFFGQGTRLTVV.

The chain has TRBV5-1 and TRBJ1-1; D remains unclear. Germline CDR1 reads SGHRS; CDR2 reads YFSETQ. This CDR3 has 14 residues. The ends were cut back, 7 bases at V and 5 bases at J, with 18 bases in the middle. CDR3 bases: TGCGCCAGCTTTTCAGGAAGTCCTCTTACTGAAGCTTTCTTT. Amino acids: CASFSGSPLTEAFF.

This chain joins TRBV19 and TRBJ2-1; D ambiguous. Trimming cost V 6 bases and J 0 bases, with 18 bases left between them. The CDR3 spans 17 residues. In germline, CDR1 is LNHDA, CDR2 SQIVND (reference sequence). For the CDR3, the DNA is TGTGCCAGTAGCAACCCCGGGTCTCCAAGCTCCTACAATGAGCAGTTCTTC. As protein: CASSNPGSPSSYNEQFF.

The J gene is TRBJ2-1, the V gene TRBV10-3, with unresolved D. CDR3 length equals 13 residues. Deletions cut 10 bases from V and 3 bases from J, with 13 bases between. Germline V gene sequence: CDR1 ENHRY, CDR2 SYGVKD. Here the CDR3 reads CANSDPNYNEQFF. In DNA form, the CDR3 reads TGTGCCAACTCGGACCCTAACTACAATGAGCAGTTCTTC.

V gene TRBV6-1 combines with J gene TRBJ2-7, with TRBD2 as a possible D gene (6 bases). From germline, CDR1 is MNHNS and CDR2 SASEGT. V lost 9 bases and J 4 bases, leaving 10 bases between the germline ends. The CDR3 consists of 11 residues. In nucleotides, the CDR3 is TGTGCCAGTGCGGGGAGGTACGAGCAGTACTTC. Amino acids: CASAGRYEQYF.

The chain joins TRBV20-1 to TRBJ1-1, with 7 bases identical to TRBD1. The J segment lost 6 bases and the V segment lost 6 bases, leaving 4 bases of the junction unmatched. Germline V lookup: CDR1 DFQATT, CDR2 SNEGSKA (reference sequence). This CDR3 is 11 amino acids long. The CDR3 sequence is CSAIGQAEAFF. DNA of the CDR3: TGCAGTGCCATTGGACAGGCTGAAGCTTTCTTT.

V gene TRBV5-4 combines with J gene TRBJ2-7, with 10 bases fitting TRBD2. This CDR3 has 13 residues. In germline, CDR1 is SGHNT, CDR2 YYREEE (reference sequence). With V trimmed by 3 bases and J by 5 bases, 2 bases remained unmatched. The chain's CDR3 is CASSSSGSHEQYF. The CDR3 region has the DNA TGTGCCAGCAGCTCTAGCGGGAGCCACGAGCAGTACTTC.

J is TRBJ2-5 and V is TRBV10-3, with D possibly being TRBD2 (5 bases). With 7 bases removed from V and 3 bases from J, the gap between germline ends came to 18 bases. Germline V gene lookup returns CDR1 ENHRY and CDR2 SYGVKD. This CDR3 is 15 amino acids long. CDR3 region: CAIKGLAGNEETQYF. The CDR3 DNA reads TGTGCCATCAAAGGGCTAGCCGGGAATGAAGAGACCCAGTACTTC.

The chain recombines TRBV2 with TRBJ1-2; TRBD1 is a possible D gene (5 bases). The ends were cut back, 1 base at V and 4 bases at J, with 13 bases in the middle. Germline values: CDR1 SNHLY, CDR2 FYNNEI. The CDR3 length is 15 residues. This CDR3 is CASSEGVGGGYGYTF. The CDR3 DNA sequence: TGTGCCAGCAGTGAAGGGGTTGGGGGAGGCTATGGCTACACCTTC.

The V gene is TRBV25-1, the J gene TRBJ2-6; D could derive from TRBD1 or TRBD2 (5 bases each). Trimming left V 2 bases short and J 4 bases short, with 9 bases between. CDR1 is MGHDK and CDR2 is SYGVNS in the germline V gene. CDR3 size: 15 residues. The CDR3, as DNA: TGTGCCAGCAGTGAAGGGGGAGCGGGGGCCAACGTCCTGACTTTC. Translated: CASSEGGAGANVLTF. Filled out from reference TRBV25-1 and TRBJ2-6, the complete variable domain reads EADIYQTPRYLVIGTGKKITLECSQTMGHDKMYWYQQDPGMELHLIHYSYGVNSTEKGDLSSESTVSRIRTEHFPLTLESARPSHTSQYLCASSEGGAGANVLTFGAGSRLTVL.

The gene calls are TRBV7-2 and TRBJ1-1, with 7 bases that match TRBD1. Trimming at V came to 5 bases and at J to 1 base, leaving 4 bases not matched to a gene. Per the germline V gene, CDR1 is SGHTA and CDR2 is FQGNSA. This CDR3 comprises 14 residues. CDR3 nucleotide sequence: TGTGCCAGCAGCGAAGGGACAGCGAACACTGAAGCTTTCTTT. Protein: CASSEGTANTEAFF.

The gene calls are TRBV5-1 and TRBJ2-1; TRBD2 aligns across 8 bases. Germline assignment: CDR1 SGHRS and CDR2 YFSETQ. The CDR3 consists of 16 residues. V gave up 4 bases and J gave up 8 bases; unmatched junction bases: 14. The CDR3 DNA follows: TGCGCCAGCAGCGCCCAAGGAGCGGGAGTTTCAGATGAGCAGTTCTTC. Protein sequence: CASSAQGAGVSDEQFF.

The CDR3 DNA sequence: TGTGCCAGTAGTATAGTGGGGGACAGGCTCACAGATACGCAGTATTTT. Protein sequence: CASSIVGDRLTDTQYF. V and J are TRBV19 and TRBJ2-3; TRBD1 matches 8 bases. With 1 base clipped from V and 2 bases from J, the junction kept 5 bases outside the gene matches. The CDR3 has 16 residues. In germline, CDR1 is LNHDA, CDR2 SQIVND (reference sequence).